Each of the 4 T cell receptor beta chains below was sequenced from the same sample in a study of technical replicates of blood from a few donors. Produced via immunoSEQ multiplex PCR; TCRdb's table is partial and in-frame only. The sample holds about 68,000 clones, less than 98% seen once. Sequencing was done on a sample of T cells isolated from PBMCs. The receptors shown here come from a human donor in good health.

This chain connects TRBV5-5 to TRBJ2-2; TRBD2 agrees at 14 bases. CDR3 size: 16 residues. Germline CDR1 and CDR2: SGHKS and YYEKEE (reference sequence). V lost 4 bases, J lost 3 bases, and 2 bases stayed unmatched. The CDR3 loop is CASSPGLAGDTGELFF. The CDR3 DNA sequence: TGTGCCAGCAGCCCGGGACTAGCGGGAGACACCGGGGAGCTGTTTTTT.

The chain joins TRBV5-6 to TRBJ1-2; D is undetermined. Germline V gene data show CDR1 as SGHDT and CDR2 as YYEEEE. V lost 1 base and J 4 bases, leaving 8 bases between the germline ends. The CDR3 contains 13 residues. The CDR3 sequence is CASSLMAGYGYTF. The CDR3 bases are TGTGCCAGCAGCTTGATGGCGGGCTATGGCTACACCTTC.

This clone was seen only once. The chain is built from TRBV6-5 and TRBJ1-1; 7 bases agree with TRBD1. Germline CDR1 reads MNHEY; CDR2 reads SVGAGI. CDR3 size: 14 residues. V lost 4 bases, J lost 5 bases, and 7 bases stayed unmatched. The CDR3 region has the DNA TGTGCCAGCAGTTCCAGCTTACAGGGGACTGAAGCTTTCTTT. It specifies CASSSSLQGTEAFF.

This chain's CDR3 is CAWSVQGNQPQHF. The CDR3 region has the DNA TGTGCCTGGAGTGTGCAGGGGAATCAGCCCCAGCATTTT. This rearrangement joins TRBV30 to TRBJ1-5; D may be TRBD1 (6 bases). The CDR3 totals 13 residues. V lost 0 bases to trimming and J lost 4 bases, with 7 bases between them. Germline values: CDR1 GTSNPN, CDR2 SVGIG (reference sequence).